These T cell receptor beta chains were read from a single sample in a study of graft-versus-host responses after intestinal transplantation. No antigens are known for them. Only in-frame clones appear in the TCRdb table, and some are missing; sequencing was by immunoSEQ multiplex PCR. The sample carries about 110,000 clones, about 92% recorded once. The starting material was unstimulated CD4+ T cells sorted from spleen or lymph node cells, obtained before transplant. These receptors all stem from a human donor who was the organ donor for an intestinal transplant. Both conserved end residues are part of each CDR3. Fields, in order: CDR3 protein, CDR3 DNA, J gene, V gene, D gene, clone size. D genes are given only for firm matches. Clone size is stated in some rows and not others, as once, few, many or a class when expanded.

cdr3_aa: CASSFGLAGADTQYF
cdr3_nt: TGTGCCAGCAGTTTCGGACTAGCGGGAGCGGATACGCAGTATTTT
j_call: TRBJ2-3
v_call: TRBV6-5
d_call: TRBD2
clone_size: -

cdr3_aa: CASSFYRGSHYEQYF
cdr3_nt: TGCGCCAGCAGCTTCTACAGGGGGTCGCACTACGAGCAGTACTTC
j_call: TRBJ2-7
v_call: TRBV5-1
d_call: TRBD1
clone_size: -

cdr3_aa: CASSLVGQSDTQYF
cdr3_nt: TGCGCCAGCAGCTTGGTAGGGCAGTCGGATACGCAGTATTTT
j_call: TRBJ2-3
v_call: TRBV5-1
d_call: -
clone_size: few

cdr3_aa: CASRKLAGGTYEQYF
cdr3_nt: TGTGCCAGCAGGAAACTAGCGGGGGGAACCTACGAGCAGTACTTC
j_call: TRBJ2-7
v_call: TRBV6-6
d_call: TRBD2
clone_size: -

cdr3_aa: CASSLADRPGETQYF
cdr3_nt: TGTGCCAGCAGCTTGGCCGACAGGCCGGGGGAGACCCAGTACTTC
j_call: TRBJ2-5
v_call: TRBV5-4
d_call: -
clone_size: -

cdr3_aa: CASSYGGTGPDEQYF
cdr3_nt: TGCGCCAGCAGCTACGGCGGTACAGGGCCGGACGAGCAGTACTTC
j_call: TRBJ2-7
v_call: TRBV5-1
d_call: -
clone_size: -

cdr3_aa: CASSVGGVGTDTQYF
cdr3_nt: TGTGCCAGCAGCGTAGGGGGAGTAGGGACAGATACGCAGTATTTT
j_call: TRBJ2-3
v_call: TRBV9
d_call: -
clone_size: -

cdr3_aa: CASSIAGVTYEQYF
cdr3_nt: TGTGCCAGTAGTATAGCGGGAGTGACCTACGAGCAGTACTTC
j_call: TRBJ2-7
v_call: TRBV19
d_call: -
clone_size: -

cdr3_aa: CASRPLQENTGELFF
cdr3_nt: TGTGCCAGCAGACCATTACAGGAGAACACCGGGGAGCTGTTTTTT
j_call: TRBJ2-2
v_call: TRBV6-5
d_call: -
clone_size: -

cdr3_aa: CASSSGRTNTEAFF
cdr3_nt: TGTGCCAGCAGCTCCGGACGGACGAACACTGAAGCTTTCTTT
j_call: TRBJ1-1
v_call: TRBV9
d_call: -
clone_size: -

cdr3_aa: CASSLNWDGSYEQYF
cdr3_nt: TGTGCCAGCAGCTTAAACTGGGACGGGTCCTACGAGCAGTACTTC
j_call: TRBJ2-7
v_call: TRBV7-8
d_call: -
clone_size: once

cdr3_aa: CASSETGNQPQHF
cdr3_nt: TGTGCCAGCAGTGAGACGGGCAATCAGCCCCAGCATTTT
j_call: TRBJ1-5
v_call: TRBV6-1
d_call: -
clone_size: -

cdr3_aa: CASSLRGASSPLHF
cdr3_nt: TGCGCCAGCAGCTTGAGGGGGGCCAGTTCACCCCTCCACTTT
j_call: TRBJ1-6
v_call: TRBV5-1
d_call: -
clone_size: once

cdr3_aa: CASSHPGLNSGNTIYF
cdr3_nt: TGCGCCAGCAGCCACCCGGGACTGAACTCTGGAAACACCATATATTTT
j_call: TRBJ1-3
v_call: TRBV4-1
d_call: -
clone_size: few

cdr3_aa: CASSASGPSYNEQFF
cdr3_nt: TGTGCCAGCAGCGCAAGCGGGCCTTCCTACAATGAGCAGTTCTTC
j_call: TRBJ2-1
v_call: TRBV9
d_call: -
clone_size: -

cdr3_aa: CASTKAGTITKNIQYF
cdr3_nt: TGTGCCAGCACTAAGGCGGGGACTATTACCAAAAACATTCAGTACTTC
j_call: TRBJ2-4
v_call: TRBV28
d_call: TRBD2
clone_size: -

cdr3_aa: CASSQGQIGSPLHF
cdr3_nt: TGCGCCAGCAGCCAAGGACAGATTGGTTCACCCCTCCACTTT
j_call: TRBJ1-6
v_call: TRBV4-1
d_call: -
clone_size: -

cdr3_aa: CATDRGTYNEQFF
cdr3_nt: TGTGCCACGGACAGGGGCACCTACAATGAGCAGTTCTTC
j_call: TRBJ2-1
v_call: TRBV12-1
d_call: -
clone_size: -

cdr3_aa: CASSGALSYGYTF
cdr3_nt: TGTGCCAGCAGTGGGGCCCTGTCCTATGGCTACACCTTC
j_call: TRBJ1-2
v_call: TRBV6-1
d_call: -
clone_size: -

cdr3_aa: CASSPRPGAEAFF
cdr3_nt: TGTGCCAGCAGTCCTCGGCCGGGGGCTGAAGCTTTCTTT
j_call: TRBJ1-1
v_call: TRBV25-1
d_call: -
clone_size: -

cdr3_aa: CASSLTSGSRDTQYF
cdr3_nt: TGTGCCAGCAGCTTGACTAGCGGGAGTAGGGATACGCAGTATTTT
j_call: TRBJ2-3
v_call: TRBV7-2
d_call: TRBD2
clone_size: -

cdr3_aa: CASSPILEETQYF
cdr3_nt: TGTGCCAGCAGCCCTATATTAGAAGAGACCCAGTACTTC
j_call: TRBJ2-5
v_call: TRBV7-9
d_call: -
clone_size: -

cdr3_aa: CASSPAFTDTQYF
cdr3_nt: TGTGCCAGCAGCCCCGCCTTCACAGATACGCAGTATTTT
j_call: TRBJ2-3
v_call: TRBV7-3
d_call: -
clone_size: -

cdr3_aa: CASTRSPNQPQHF
cdr3_nt: TGTGCCAGCACACGGAGCCCCAATCAGCCCCAGCATTTT
j_call: TRBJ1-5
v_call: TRBV6-5
d_call: -
clone_size: -

cdr3_aa: CASSPQGQGWYEQYF
cdr3_nt: TGTGCCAGCAGTCCCCAGGGGCAGGGCTGGTACGAGCAGTACTTC
j_call: TRBJ2-7
v_call: TRBV6-5
d_call: -
clone_size: -

cdr3_aa: CATSTQLGPYEQYF
cdr3_nt: TGTGCCACCAGTACCCAACTGGGCCCCTACGAGCAGTACTTC
j_call: TRBJ2-7
v_call: TRBV15
d_call: -
clone_size: once

cdr3_aa: CASSTSGRVDTQYF
cdr3_nt: TGTGCCAGCAGTACTAGCGGGAGGGTCGATACGCAGTATTTT
j_call: TRBJ2-3
v_call: TRBV6-6
d_call: TRBD2
clone_size: -

cdr3_aa: CASSLGTSSYNEQFF
cdr3_nt: TGTGCCAGCAGCTTAGGGACTAGCTCCTACAATGAGCAGTTCTTC
j_call: TRBJ2-1
v_call: TRBV7-2
d_call: TRBD2
clone_size: -

cdr3_aa: CASNPGWSWAGELFF
cdr3_nt: TGTGCCAGCAATCCTGGCTGGTCGTGGGCCGGGGAGCTGTTTTTT
j_call: TRBJ2-2
v_call: TRBV28
d_call: -
clone_size: -

cdr3_aa: CASSPAPGFFAYEQYF
cdr3_nt: TGTGCCAGCAGCCCCGCCCCGGGATTTTTCGCCTACGAGCAGTACTTC
j_call: TRBJ2-7
v_call: TRBV5-5
d_call: -
clone_size: -

cdr3_aa: CASSQGSIAKNIQYF
cdr3_nt: TGTGCCAGCAGTCAGGGTTCAATAGCCAAAAACATTCAGTACTTC
j_call: TRBJ2-4
v_call: TRBV6-5
d_call: -
clone_size: -

cdr3_aa: CASSPKRDPVF
cdr3_nt: TGTGCCAGCAGTCCCAAGCGGGATCCGGTCTTC
j_call: TRBJ2-1
v_call: TRBV28
d_call: TRBD2
clone_size: few

cdr3_aa: CASSYSHGYTF
cdr3_nt: TGTGCCAGCAGTTACTCACATGGCTACACCTTC
j_call: TRBJ1-2
v_call: TRBV6-5
d_call: -
clone_size: -

cdr3_aa: CASSRETVTEAFF
cdr3_nt: TGTGCCAGCAGCCGGGAGACCGTCACTGAAGCTTTCTTT
j_call: TRBJ1-1
v_call: TRBV4-2
d_call: -
clone_size: -

cdr3_aa: CASSLAPDRRAKNIQYF
cdr3_nt: TGCGCCAGCAGCTTGGCTCCCGATCGCAGAGCCAAAAACATTCAGTACTTC
j_call: TRBJ2-4
v_call: TRBV5-1
d_call: -
clone_size: once

cdr3_aa: CAISETGLADASSYEQYF
cdr3_nt: TGTGCCATCAGTGAGACCGGACTAGCGGACGCCAGCTCCTACGAGCAGTACTTC
j_call: TRBJ2-7
v_call: TRBV10-3
d_call: TRBD2
clone_size: few

cdr3_aa: CAISEIPGTEAFF
cdr3_nt: TGTGCCATCAGTGAGATCCCGGGCACTGAAGCTTTCTTT
j_call: TRBJ1-1
v_call: TRBV10-3
d_call: -
clone_size: -

cdr3_aa: CASSEGSAYGYTF
cdr3_nt: TGTGCCAGCAGTGAAGGGTCGGCCTATGGCTACACCTTC
j_call: TRBJ1-2
v_call: TRBV2
d_call: -
clone_size: -

cdr3_aa: CASSNRRQGSTGELFF
cdr3_nt: TGTGCCAGCAGCAACAGAAGACAGGGGTCGACCGGGGAGCTGTTTTTT
j_call: TRBJ2-2
v_call: TRBV7-2
d_call: TRBD1
clone_size: -

cdr3_aa: CASSVLAGVGDTQYF
cdr3_nt: TGCGCCAGCAGCGTACTAGCGGGAGTGGGAGATACGCAGTATTTT
j_call: TRBJ2-3
v_call: TRBV5-1
d_call: TRBD2
clone_size: once

cdr3_aa: CASSLQVDQETQYF
cdr3_nt: TGTGCCAGCAGCTTACAGGTGGACCAAGAGACCCAGTACTTC
j_call: TRBJ2-5
v_call: TRBV7-9
d_call: -
clone_size: -

cdr3_aa: CASSNGPGQGGETQYF
cdr3_nt: TGCGCCAGCAGCAACGGCCCGGGGCAGGGGGGAGAGACCCAGTACTTC
j_call: TRBJ2-5
v_call: TRBV5-1
d_call: -
clone_size: -

cdr3_aa: CASSVAQYYGYTF
cdr3_nt: TGTGCCAGCAGCGTAGCGCAGTACTATGGCTACACCTTC
j_call: TRBJ1-2
v_call: TRBV9
d_call: -
clone_size: -

cdr3_aa: CASSQGSPHSYEQYF
cdr3_nt: TGTGCCAGCAGCCAAGGGTCCCCTCACTCCTACGAGCAGTACTTC
j_call: TRBJ2-7
v_call: TRBV14
d_call: -
clone_size: -

cdr3_aa: CASSTSHDTEAFF
cdr3_nt: TGTGCCAGTAGTACATCCCATGACACTGAAGCTTTCTTT
j_call: TRBJ1-1
v_call: TRBV19
d_call: -
clone_size: -

cdr3_aa: CASSLVGGGGTEAFF
cdr3_nt: TGTGCCAGCAGCTTAGTCGGGGGCGGGGGCACTGAAGCTTTCTTT
j_call: TRBJ1-1
v_call: TRBV7-2
d_call: -
clone_size: -

cdr3_aa: CASSRQGYEQYF
cdr3_nt: TGTGCCAGCAGCAGACAGGGCTACGAGCAGTACTTC
j_call: TRBJ2-7
v_call: TRBV11-2
d_call: TRBD1
clone_size: -

cdr3_aa: CASSLGTAGELFF
cdr3_nt: TGTGCCAGCAGCTTAGGCACGGCCGGGGAGCTGTTTTTT
j_call: TRBJ2-2
v_call: TRBV11-2
d_call: -
clone_size: -

cdr3_aa: CASSVPGSSADEQYF
cdr3_nt: TGTGCCAGTAGTGTCCCCGGGAGTTCCGCCGACGAGCAGTACTTC
j_call: TRBJ2-7
v_call: TRBV19
d_call: -
clone_size: -

cdr3_aa: CASSPGEGAGLLNEQFF
cdr3_nt: TGTGCCAGCAGCCCCGGGGAGGGAGCAGGGTTATTGAATGAGCAGTTCTTC
j_call: TRBJ2-1
v_call: TRBV7-9
d_call: TRBD2
clone_size: -

cdr3_aa: CSASQSSEQYF
cdr3_nt: TGCAGTGCTAGTCAGAGTTCCGAGCAGTACTTC
j_call: TRBJ2-7
v_call: TRBV20-1
d_call: -
clone_size: -